These T cell receptor beta chains were read from a single sample in a study of T cell repertoires in cytomegalovirus infection. A single record per CDR3 protein comes from TCRdb applying MiXCR to the reads. This sample has about 530,000 distinct CDR3 sequences, with about 30% found just once. Source material: PBMCs. All receptors come from a human donor in good health (CMV status not recorded). Some clones in this sample may be carry-over from other donors' samples. CDR3s include the opening cysteine and the closing phenylalanine or tryptophan. The order of the fields is V gene, clone size, J gene, D gene, CDR3 protein, CDR3 DNA. The D gene is left open where the match is weak. The size of a clone is reported for some rows only, either as once, few or many, or as a class for expanded clones.

>TRBV3-1|-|TRBJ1-1|-
CASGLQQNTEAFF
TGTGCCAGCGGACTTCAACAGAACACTGAAGCTTTCTTT
>TRBV4-3|-|TRBJ2-2|TRBD2
CASSQEDTGLAGGPGTGELFF
TGCGCCAGCAGCCAAGAGGATACAGGACTAGCGGGAGGGCCGGGCACCGGGGAGCTGTTTTTT
>TRBV6-6|-|TRBJ1-1|-
CASTNLGGNTEAFF
TGTGCCAGCACTAACCTCGGGGGGAACACTGAAGCTTTCTTT
>TRBV28|-|TRBJ1-2|TRBD1
CASSTGGSNSYGYTF
TGTGCCAGCAGTACAGGGGGGTCAAACTCCTATGGCTACACCTTC
>TRBV12-3/TRBV12-4|few|TRBJ1-5|TRBD1
CASSLSGTENQPQHF
TGTGCCAGCAGTTTGTCCGGGACAGAGAATCAGCCCCAGCATTTT
>TRBV4-1|-|TRBJ2-3|-
CASSQEALADSTDTQYF
TGCGCCAGCAGCCAAGAAGCGCTAGCAGATAGCACAGATACGCAGTATTTT
>TRBV6-2/TRBV6-3|-|TRBJ2-1|-
CASASGGRNEQFF
TGTGCCAGCGCGAGCGGAGGGAGGAATGAGCAGTTCTTC
>TRBV5-4|once|TRBJ2-1|TRBD2
CASSGSQREAGEQFF
TGTGCCAGCAGCGGGAGCCAGCGGGAGGCGGGTGAGCAGTTCTTC
>TRBV7-2|many|TRBJ1-2|-
CASSSAPVRGYTF
TGTGCCAGCAGCTCCGCGCCCGTTCGGGGCTACACCTTC
>TRBV20-1|few|TRBJ2-1|TRBD2
CSARDTSGRNEQFF
TGCAGTGCTAGAGATACTAGCGGGAGGAATGAGCAGTTCTTC
>TRBV28|-|TRBJ1-2|TRBD1
CASSLGTGKFGGYTF
TGTGCCAGCAGTTTAGGGACAGGGAAATTTGGTGGCTACACCTTC
>TRBV9|-|TRBJ1-2|TRBD1
CASSVGEGANGYTF
TGTGCCAGCAGCGTAGGTGAGGGGGCGAACGGCTACACCTTC
>TRBV11-2|-|TRBJ2-1|TRBD2
CASSSITGLAGGLYNEQFF
TGTGCCAGCAGCTCAATAACGGGACTAGCGGGAGGATTATACAATGAGCAGTTCTTC
>TRBV7-8|many|TRBJ1-3|-
CASSLRGISGNTIYF
TGTGCCAGCAGCTTAAGGGGGATCTCTGGAAACACCATATATTTT
>TRBV7-2|many|TRBJ2-3|TRBD1
CASSSGTGATDTQYF
TGTGCCAGCAGCTCTGGTACAGGGGCAACAGATACGCAGTATTTT
>TRBV6-5|-|TRBJ2-3|-
CASSRDSRGVQYRYF
TGTGCCAGCAGTCGCGACTCAAGAGGGGTTCAGTACCGGTATTTT
>TRBV10-3|few|TRBJ2-3|TRBD2
CAISVQWREENTDTQYF
TGTGCCATCAGTGTGCAGTGGCGGGAGGAGAACACAGATACGCAGTATTTT
>TRBV24-1|once|TRBJ1-2|-
CATSDPQRGVGYTF
TGTGCCACCAGTGATCCCCAAAGAGGTGTTGGCTACACCTTC
>TRBV12-3/TRBV12-4|few|TRBJ1-2|-
CASSLGGLIGYTF
TGTGCCAGCAGTCTCGGCGGGCTGATCGGCTACACCTTC
>TRBV5-1|-|TRBJ2-7|TRBD1
CASSLGQGGEQYF
TGCGCCAGCAGCTTGGGACAGGGTGGTGAGCAGTACTTC
>TRBV12-3/TRBV12-4|many|TRBJ1-2|-
CASSPMERTYGYTF
TGTGCCAGCAGTCCCATGGAGCGAACCTATGGCTACACCTTC
>TRBV6-1|-|TRBJ2-7|-
CASTDPDIHEQYF
TGTGCCAGCACCGACCCCGACATTCACGAGCAGTACTTC
>TRBV5-4|-|TRBJ2-7|TRBD1
CASSFEGAGYEQYF
TGTGCCAGCAGCTTTGAGGGGGCAGGCTACGAGCAGTACTTC
>TRBV12-5|-|TRBJ2-7|TRBD2
CASGLPSSGNYEQYF
TGTGCTAGTGGTTTGCCCTCTAGCGGGAACTACGAGCAGTACTTC
>TRBV7-8|many|TRBJ1-4|-
CASSLEVRMNEKLFF
TGTGCCAGCAGCTTAGAGGTCAGGATGAATGAAAAACTGTTTTTT
>TRBV7-8|many|TRBJ2-5|-
CASTSGRSYQETQYF
TGTGCCAGCACCTCCGGGCGGTCGTACCAAGAGACCCAGTACTTC
>TRBV2|few|TRBJ1-3|TRBD1
CASRQMTGLSGNTIYF
TGTGCCAGCAGACAAATGACAGGGCTCTCTGGAAACACCATATATTTT
>TRBV6-5|-|TRBJ2-2|TRBD2
CASRRSGLPNTGELFF
TGTGCCAGCAGGCGCTCGGGACTACCGAACACCGGGGAGCTGTTTTTT
>TRBV4-1|-|TRBJ2-7|-
CASSQVAPGSTYEQYF
TGCGCCAGCAGCCAAGTCGCTCCGGGATCAACGTACGAGCAGTACTTC
>TRBV7-9|-|TRBJ1-1|TRBD1
CASSLTGTGVTEAFF
TGTGCCAGCAGCTTAACCGGGACAGGGGTCACTGAAGCTTTCTTT
>TRBV7-2|many|TRBJ2-1|TRBD2
CASSLVIAGGGSYNEQFF
TGTGCCAGCAGCTTAGTAATAGCGGGGGGGGGGTCCTACAATGAGCAGTTCTTC